This entry concerns a single T cell receptor (beta chain). What it recognizes is unknown. This specimen belongs to a study of shared clonotypes between healthy human individuals. Study results and limitations: The small donor group covered limited genetic and exposure diversity. A generally larger estimated richness was seen in naive subsets than in memory subsets. Sequencing depth was a factor that was expected to affect clonotype sharing among donors.

The naive CD8 population came from CD45RO-negative cells selected for CCR7, without terminally differentiated effector memory CD45RA+ cells. Only Caucasian adults living in Nashville, Tennessee served as donors. Trimming removed 7 bases at V and 2 bases at J, with 14 bases between. Germline V gene data show CDR1 as SEHNR and CDR2 as FQNEAQ (reference sequence). This CDR3 is 14 amino acids long. TCRdb's copy holds only in-frame clones and misses some; the assay was immunoSEQ multiplex PCR. Altogether 550,000 to 750,000 clones are present, just over 90% being singletons, with the ten largest covering 24%.

The chain uses TRBV7-9 and TRBJ2-5; D is ambiguous. The TCR originated in a man aged 25-40 years in good health. The sample consisted of naive CD8+ T cells sorted from blood. The CDR3 sequence: CASNMEGNQETQYF. CDR3 coding DNA: TGTGCCAGCAACATGGAAGGGAATCAAGAGACCCAGTACTTC.